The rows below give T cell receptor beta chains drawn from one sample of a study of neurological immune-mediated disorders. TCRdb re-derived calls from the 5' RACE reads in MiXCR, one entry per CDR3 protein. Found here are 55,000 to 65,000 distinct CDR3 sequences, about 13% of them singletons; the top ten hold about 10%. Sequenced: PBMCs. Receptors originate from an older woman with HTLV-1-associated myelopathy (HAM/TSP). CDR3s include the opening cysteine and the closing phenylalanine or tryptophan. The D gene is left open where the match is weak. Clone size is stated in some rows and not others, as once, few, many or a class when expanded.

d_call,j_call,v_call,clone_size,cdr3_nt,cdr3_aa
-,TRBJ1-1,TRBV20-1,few,TGCAGTGCTAGAGATGCCAGGCCTAACACTGAAGCTTTCTTT,CSARDARPNTEAFF
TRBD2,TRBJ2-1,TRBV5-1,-,TGCGCCAGCAGTTTCAGACTAGCGGAGCCATACAATGAGCAGTTCTTC,CASSFRLAEPYNEQFF
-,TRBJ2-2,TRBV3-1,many,TGTGCCAGCAGTATCGGGAGCTTGTTTACCGGGGAGCTGTTTTTT,CASSIGSLFTGELFF
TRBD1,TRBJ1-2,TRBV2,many,TGTGTACAGCTTGTGACAGGGAACTATGGCTACACCTTC,CVQLVTGNYGYTF
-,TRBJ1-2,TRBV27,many,TGTGCCAGCAGTCCCCGGGGAAACTATGGCTACACCTTC,CASSPRGNYGYTF
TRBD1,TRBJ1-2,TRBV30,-,TGTGCCTGGAGGGTAACCGGGACAGGGAACTATGGCTACACCTTC,CAWRVTGTGNYGYTF
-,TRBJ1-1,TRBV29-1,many,TGCAGCGTTGCCGCAGGGTCCACTGAAGCTTTCTTT,CSVAAGSTEAFF
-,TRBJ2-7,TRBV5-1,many,TGCGCCAGCAGCTTGGAGGAGGGCCCGTACGAGCAGTACTTC,CASSLEEGPYEQYF
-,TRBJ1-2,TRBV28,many,TGTGCCAGCAGACAGTTGCCGTATGGCTACACCTTC,CASRQLPYGYTF
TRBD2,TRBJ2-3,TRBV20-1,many,TGCAGTGCTAGAGATGGACCGACTAGCGGATTTACAGATACGCAGTATTTT,CSARDGPTSGFTDTQYF
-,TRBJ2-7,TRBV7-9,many,TGTGCCAGCAGCTCCGACATTTACGAGCAGTACTTC,CASSSDIYEQYF
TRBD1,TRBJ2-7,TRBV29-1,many,TGCAGCTTCGTCCGGGACAGAGTTAGCGAGCAGTACTTC,CSFVRDRVSEQYF
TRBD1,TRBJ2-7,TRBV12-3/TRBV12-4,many,TGTGCCAGCAGACCGGGACAGGCAGGCTACGAGCAGTACTTC,CASRPGQAGYEQYF
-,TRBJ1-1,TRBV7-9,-,TGTGCCAGCAGCTTGAAGCCAGGGAGTAACCTGATGAACACTGAAGCTTTCTTT,CASSLKPGSNLMNTEAFF
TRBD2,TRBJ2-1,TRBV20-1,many,TGCAGTGCTAGTAAGAGGCTAGCGGGAGGGCCCATCTATGAGCAGTTCTTC,CSASKRLAGGPIYEQFF
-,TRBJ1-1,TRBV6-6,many,TGTGCCAGCAGTGATACAGCGAACACTGAAGCTTTCTTT,CASSDTANTEAFF
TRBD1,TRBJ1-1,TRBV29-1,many,TGCAGCGCCCGACCGGGACAGGGGAACACTGAAGCTTTCTTT,CSARPGQGNTEAFF
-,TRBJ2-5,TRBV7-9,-,TGTGCCAGCAGCTTAGGCCCTTCGGAACCGGGATTCCAAGAGACCCAGTACTTC,CASSLGPSEPGFQETQYF
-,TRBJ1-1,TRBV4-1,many,TGCGCCAGCAGCCAAGATGCCCCCAGGGTTAACCTTGAAGCTTTCTTT,CASSQDAPRVNLEAFF
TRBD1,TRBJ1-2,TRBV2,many,TGTGCCAGCAGTGTGACAGGGAACTATGGCTACACCTTC,CASSVTGNYGYTF
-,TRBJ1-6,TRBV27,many,TGTGCCAGCACGGAGAGGGGGAAACTCTCACCCCTCCACTTT,CASTERGKLSPLHF
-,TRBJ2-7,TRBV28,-,TGTGCCAGCAAAGACCAGACGGAAACCTACGGGCAGTACTTC,CASKDQTETYGQYF
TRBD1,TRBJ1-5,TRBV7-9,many,TGTGCCAGCAGCCCCGGGACAGCTTTTACCAATCAGCCCCAGCATTTT,CASSPGTAFTNQPQHF
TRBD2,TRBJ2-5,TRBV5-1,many,TGCGCCAGCAGCCCCCTTACTAGCGAAAAAGAGACCCAGTACTTC,CASSPLTSEKETQYF
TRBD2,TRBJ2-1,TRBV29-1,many,TGCAGCGTCCTAGGACTAGCGGAGATGGATGAGCAGTTCTTC,CSVLGLAEMDEQFF
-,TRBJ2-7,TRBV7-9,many,TGTGCCAGCAGCCGCTGGGGGGAACCCTACGAGCAGTACTTC,CASSRWGEPYEQYF
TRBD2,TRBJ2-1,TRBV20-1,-,TGCAGTGCTAGAGATCCCCGGGACTATAACCTTGGGGAGCAGTTCTTC,CSARDPRDYNLGEQFF
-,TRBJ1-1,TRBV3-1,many,TGTGCCAGCAGCCAAGGGACCGCCTCAAACACTGAAGCTTTCTTT,CASSQGTASNTEAFF
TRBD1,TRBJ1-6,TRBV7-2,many,TGTGCCAGCACCGTGACAGGGGGAAATTCACCCCTCCACTTT,CASTVTGGNSPLHF
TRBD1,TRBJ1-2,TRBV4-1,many,TGCGCCAGCAGCGACCGGGACAGAGGAGGCTATGGCTACACCTTC,CASSDRDRGGYGYTF
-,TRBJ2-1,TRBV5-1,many,TGCGCCAGCAAGGCCGGGACGAACAATGAGCAGTTCTTC,CASKAGTNNEQFF
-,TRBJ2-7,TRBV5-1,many,TGCGCCAGCAGACGGGACCACTCCTACGAGCAGTACTTC,CASRRDHSYEQYF
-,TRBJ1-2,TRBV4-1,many,TGCGCCAGCAGCCAAAAACCAACCCCCTTACCCTATGGCTACACCTTC,CASSQKPTPLPYGYTF
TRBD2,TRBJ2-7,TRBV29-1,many,TGCAGCGTCGGGGTAGGGCTAGCGGGGTCCTACGAGCAGTACTTC,CSVGVGLAGSYEQYF
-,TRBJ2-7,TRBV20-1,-,TGCAGTGCTAGTGCCCCCTTGGGCCATCGCTCCTACGAGCAGTACTTC,CSASAPLGHRSYEQYF
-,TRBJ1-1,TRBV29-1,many,TGCAGCGCCGTTGGGGGCTCCTTGAACACTGAAGCTTTCTTT,CSAVGGSLNTEAFF
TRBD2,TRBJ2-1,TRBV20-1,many,TGCAGTGCTAGGGCCTCGGGAGGGCCTCGAAATGAGCAGTTCTTC,CSARASGGPRNEQFF
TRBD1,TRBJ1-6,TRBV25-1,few,TGTGCCAGCAGGATGGTTGCAGGGGGGTATTCACCCCTCCACTTT,CASRMVAGGYSPLHF
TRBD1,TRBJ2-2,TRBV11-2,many,TGTGCCAGCGGACAGGAGAACACCGGGGAGCTGTTTTTT,CASGQENTGELFF
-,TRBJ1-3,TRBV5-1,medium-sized,TGCGCCAGCAGCTTGGACGGCAGCTCTGGAAACACCATATATTTT,CASSLDGSSGNTIYF
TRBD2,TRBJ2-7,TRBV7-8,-,TGTGCCAGCAGCTTCGGACTAGAGGGAGATCGGTACGAGCGGTACTTC,CASSFGLEGDRYERYF
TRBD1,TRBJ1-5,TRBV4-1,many,TGCGCCAGCAGCCAAGGGGGACAGGGCAATCAGCCCCAGCATTTT,CASSQGGQGNQPQHF